Each of the 23 T cell receptor beta chains below was sequenced from the same sample in a study of shared clonotypes between healthy human individuals. TCRdb's copy holds only in-frame clones and misses some; the assay was immunoSEQ multiplex PCR. The sample lists approximately 2,000,000 clones, 92% occurring once. Sequencing used naive CD4+ T cells from PBMCs. Subset here: CD45RA+ positively selected. The receptors derive from a man aged 18 to 35 in good health. Some clones in this sample may be carry-over from other donors' samples.

V gene TRBV19 combines with J gene TRBJ1-5; maybe TRBD1 (5 bases). Trimming took 4 bases from V and 7 from J, leaving 20 bases between them. In germline, CDR1 is LNHDA, CDR2 SQIVND (reference sequence). This CDR3 is built from 16 residues. The chain's CDR3 is CASSTVWGGSGQPQHF. DNA for the CDR3: TGTGCCAGTAGTACTGTATGGGGCGGGTCAGGACAGCCCCAGCATTTT.

This chain connects TRBV28 to TRBJ2-7, with D perhaps matching TRBD1 or TRBD2 (5 bases each). V was cut by 6 bases and J by 0 bases, with 15 bases left in between. Germline lookup yields CDR1 MDHEN and CDR2 SYDVKM. The length of the CDR3 is 15 residues. DNA for the CDR3: TGTGCCAGCAGGGCATGGGACGGAGCCTCCTACGAGCAGTACTTC. Translating it yields CASRAWDGASYEQYF.

This chain links TRBV27 with TRBJ1-5; D unclear. The CDR3 runs 15 residues. Germline values: CDR1 MNHEY, CDR2 SMNVEV (reference sequence). With 5 bases removed from V and 0 bases from J, the gap between germline ends came to 11 bases. The CDR3 bases are TGTGCCAGCAGTGACGGACGCCATAGCAATCAGCCCCAGCATTTT. Its protein product is CASSDGRHSNQPQHF.

The V call is TRBV28, the J call TRBJ1-5; a weak D match, TRBD1 (5 bases). Per the germline V gene, CDR1 is MDHEN and CDR2 is SYDVKM. V dropped 5 bases and J dropped 4 bases, with 18 bases sitting between them. The CDR3 covers 16 residues. The CDR3 sequence: CASSLPAGPINQPQHF. The CDR3 coding sequence is TGTGCCAGCAGTCTCCCCGCAGGGCCAATAAATCAGCCCCAGCATTTT.

The rearrangement uses TRBV4-2 and TRBJ1-1, with D maybe TRBD1 (6 bases). V lost 1 base and J 8 bases, leaving 8 bases between the germline ends. The CDR3 extends over 12 amino acids. Looked up from germline, CDR1 is LGHNA and CDR2 is YNFKEQ. The CDR3 DNA reads as TGTGCCAGCAGCCAAGGGCAGGGGGAAGCTTTCTTT. It translates to CASSQGQGEAFF.

The chain uses TRBV28 and TRBJ2-7; maybe TRBD2 (6 bases). The CDR3 extends over 15 amino acids. Germline values: CDR1 MDHEN, CDR2 SYDVKM. The V and J ends lost 7 bases and 3 bases respectively, with 19 bases between them. CDR3 sequence (DNA): TGTGCCAGCAACCCTGGCGGGACGGAGTTCTACGAGCAGTACTTC. This gives the protein CASNPGGTEFYEQYF.

The gene calls are TRBV7-2 and TRBJ2-5; perhaps TRBD2 as D (5 bases). Trimming took 6 bases from V and 2 from J, leaving 16 bases between them. The CDR3 sequence is 15 residues long. From germline, CDR1 is SGHTA and CDR2 FQGNSA. CDR3 residues: CASRPPRGRQETQYF. CDR3 nucleotides: TGTGCCAGCAGACCCCCCCGGGGAAGACAAGAGACCCAGTACTTC.

The chain combines TRBV29-1 with TRBJ1-2; 9 nucleotides match TRBD1. This CDR3 region has 12 residues. Germline V gives CDR1 SQVTM, CDR2 ANQGSEA. J gave up 5 bases and V 5 bases, and 3 bases lay outside the gene matches. CDR3 amino acids: CSVFGQGYGYTF. Written as DNA, the CDR3 is TGCAGCGTTTTTGGACAGGGGTATGGCTACACCTTC. Looking up the rest from reference TRBV29-1 and TRBJ1-2 gives the full variable domain: SAVISQKPSRDICQRGTSLTIQCQVDSQVTMMFWYRQQPGQSLTLIATANQGSEATYESGFVIDKFPISRPNLTFSTLTVSNMSPEDSSIYLCSVFGQGYGYTFGSGTRLTVV.

The chain joins TRBV18 to TRBJ1-5; TRBD1 matches 7 bases. J lost 0 bases, V lost 8 bases, and 4 bases had no gene match. This CDR3 contains 14 residues. Germline lookup yields CDR1 KGHSH and CDR2 LQKENI. CDR3 sequence: CASRGQNSNQPQHF. The CDR3 nucleotides read TGTGCCAGCCGGGGACAGAATAGCAATCAGCCCCAGCATTTT.

This rearrangement joins TRBV2 to TRBJ1-4; D gene ambiguous. There are 15 residues in the CDR3. The V and J ends lost 6 bases and 2 bases respectively, with 13 bases between them. Looked up from germline, CDR1 is SNHLY and CDR2 is FYNNEI. The CDR3 here is CASSETANTNEKLFF. As DNA, the CDR3 is TGTGCCAGCAGCGAGACGGCCAACACTAATGAAAAACTGTTTTTT.

This clone appeared a single time. J is TRBJ1-1 and V is TRBV29-1, with 8 nucleotides matching TRBD1. The CDR3 covers 14 residues. The V gene's germline CDR1 is SQVTM and CDR2 ANQGSEA. J was trimmed by 2 bases and V by 4 bases; bases with no gene match: 6. The CDR3 is CSVARTGQNTEAFF. The CDR3 DNA follows: TGCAGCGTTGCGAGGACAGGGCAAAACACTGAAGCTTTCTTT.

The rearrangement links TRBV6-1 to TRBJ1-4; TRBD1 agrees at 8 bases. The CDR3 contains 14 residues. V dropped 5 bases and J dropped 8; count of bases not matched to a gene: 7. Germline lookup yields CDR1 MNHNS and CDR2 SASEGT. This chain's CDR3 is CASSFRTGREKLFF. The CDR3 nucleotides read TGTGCCAGCAGTTTTAGGACAGGGCGGGAAAAACTGTTTTTT.

The rearrangement uses TRBV29-1 and TRBJ2-7, with TRBD1 identical over 9 bases. The trim removed 8 bases at V and 1 base at J, leaving 18 bases unmatched. Germline loops: CDR1 SQVTM, CDR2 ANQGSEA. This CDR3 comprises 17 residues. In DNA form, the CDR3 reads TGCAGCCCTAGGCGCACCGCCGGGACAGGGTCTTCCTACGAGCAGTACTTC. Protein product: CSPRRTAGTGSSYEQYF.

The rearrangement links TRBV7-2 to TRBJ2-3; 10 bases map to TRBD2. The germline V gene encodes CDR1 SGHTA and CDR2 FQGNSA. With 2 bases clipped from V and 0 bases from J, the junction kept 8 bases outside the gene matches. The CDR3 runs to 18 residues. DNA for the CDR3: TGTGCCAGCAGCTTATTAGCGGGAGGATCGGGTAGCACAGATACGCAGTATTTT. It yields the protein CASSLLAGGSGSTDTQYF.

A remark on this clone: At the DNA level, this CDR3 is encoded by other sequences in the same sample as well. V is TRBV5-1 and J is TRBJ2-5; tentatively, D is TRBD1 (6 bases). The CDR3 is 16 residues long. The germline V gene encodes CDR1 SGHRS and CDR2 YFSETQ. Between the trimmed V and J ends, which lost 3 bases and 2 bases, there was a span of 17 bases. The CDR3 is CASSSGPTGLQETQYF. The CDR3 DNA reads as TGCGCCAGCAGCTCCGGACCGACAGGCCTACAAGAGACCCAGTACTTC.

J is TRBJ1-2 and V is TRBV2; 9 bases are shared with TRBD1. The V gene's germline CDR1 is SNHLY and CDR2 FYNNEI. The length of the CDR3 is 14 residues. The J segment lost 6 bases and the V segment lost 3 bases, leaving 5 bases of the junction unmatched. The CDR3 nucleotides read TGTGCCAGCAGTGATTACAGGGGGCGCAATGGCTACACCTTC. Its protein is CASSDYRGRNGYTF.

This chain connects TRBV10-3 to TRBJ1-4; D is unresolved. Trimming removed 3 bases at V and 7 bases at J, with 15 bases between. The CDR3 spans 15 residues. Germline V lookup: CDR1 ENHRY, CDR2 SYGVKD. The CDR3 loop is CAISEGGRWGEKLFF. For the CDR3, the DNA is TGTGCCATCAGTGAAGGTGGCAGGTGGGGTGAAAAACTGTTTTTT.

The chain links TRBV7-2 to TRBJ1-1; perhaps TRBD1 as D (6 bases). V was shortened by 1 base and J by 6 bases, with 15 bases between the two germline ends. CDR1 and CDR2 from the germline V gene are SGHTA and FQGNSA. This CDR3 is 15 amino acids long. In DNA, the CDR3 is TGTGCCAGCAGCTTAGTTGCAGGCTCAGGGGCTGAAGCTTTCTTT. Encoded protein: CASSLVAGSGAEAFF.

The chain carries TRBV6-6 and TRBJ2-1, with 10 bases lining up with TRBD2. The ends lost 5 bases at V and 8 bases at J; junction bases unmatched: 12. The CDR3 is 16 residues long. Germline CDR1 MNHNY, CDR2 SVGAGI (reference sequence). CDR3: CASSPGGSGRLYEQFF. The CDR3 region has the DNA TGTGCCAGCAGTCCCGGGGGTAGCGGGAGGTTGTATGAGCAGTTCTTC.

The V and J genes are TRBV5-1 and TRBJ1-4, with 7 nucleotides matching TRBD1. The germline V gene has CDR1 SGHRS and CDR2 YFSETQ. The CDR3 is 15 residues long. Trimming cost V 0 bases and J 8 bases; bases outside gene matches: 7. The CDR3 coding sequence is TGCGCCAGCAGCTTGGAACCAGGGGGAGGGGAAAAACTGTTTTTT. This encodes CASSLEPGGGEKLFF.

The chain links TRBV7-8 to TRBJ2-7, with 8 positions matching TRBD2. Germline V CDR1 and CDR2: SGHVS, FQNEAQ. CDR3 length equals 16 residues. V lost 6 bases, J lost 6 bases, and 16 bases stayed unmatched. The CDR3: CASRPLGLAGGGEQYF. For the CDR3, the DNA is TGTGCCAGCAGACCGTTGGGGCTAGCGGGTGGAGGCGAGCAGTACTTC.

V usage is TRBV9 and J usage is TRBJ2-2, with TRBD2 as a possible D gene (5 bases). The V gene's germline CDR1 is SGDLS and CDR2 YYNGEE. V lost 1 base, J lost 1 base, and 8 bases lay in between. The CDR3 extends over 15 amino acids. The CDR3 reads CASSVRTQNTGELFF. The CDR3 DNA follows: TGTGCCAGCAGCGTAAGGACTCAGAACACCGGGGAGCTGTTTTTT.

The chain employs TRBV28 and TRBJ2-1; tentatively, D is TRBD2 (6 bases). The germline V gene has CDR1 MDHEN and CDR2 SYDVKM. The CDR3 is 15 amino acids. The V end lost 4 bases, the J end lost 6 bases, and 16 bases lay between the germline ends. Here the CDR3 DNA reads TGTGCCAGCAGTTCCGGCGGGCAGGGAGGCAATGAGCAGTTCTTC. Translation gives CASSSGGQGGNEQFF.